This T cell receptor beta chain is from a study of blood T cell repertoires in COVID-19. CDR1 and CDR2 from the germline V gene are LNHDA and SQIVND (reference sequence). This CDR3 has 18 residues. V gave up 5 bases and J gave up 0 bases; unmatched junction bases: 8. Authors' analysis steps: Reference gene primers were amplified, and this amplification served to estimate nucleated cell counts. TCRdb keeps only in-frame clones here, not all; method: immunoSEQ multiplex PCR. The V and J calls and clone size come from that table; D and trimming were worked out from the DNA. The sample lists approximately 230,000 clones; 82% were seen once. This clone has just a few counts. The age range of participants was 18 to 89 years, with residence in some 25 US areas. Recovered status applied to Cohort 3 donors who had two consecutive negative PCRs. It also applied to those with clearance or with symptom resolution.

Sequencing was performed on PBMCs or T cells enriched from blood (not recorded which). The clonotype comes from a middle-aged man who had recovered from COVID-19. V gene TRBV19 combines with J gene TRBJ2-7; 15 bases map to TRBD2. CDR3 residues: CASSGGLAGGRSSYEQYF. For the CDR3, the DNA is TGTGCCAGTAGTGGGGGACTAGCGGGAGGAAGGAGCTCCTACGAGCAGTACTTC.